Listed here are 12 T cell receptor beta chains from one sample, sequenced in a study of blood T cell repertoires in COVID-19. Sequencing used immunoSEQ multiplex PCR; TCRdb keeps in-frame clones, though not all of them. The profile covers 100,000 to 150,000 clones, with under 90% appearing a single time and 3.5% to 4.5% taken by the ten largest. The sequencing input was peripheral blood. The source of these receptors is a man aged 60-69 years with acute or convalescent COVID-19.

The gene calls are TRBV4-3 and TRBJ2-1; maybe TRBD2 (5 bases). CDR3 length equals 16 residues. Germline loops: CDR1 LGHNA, CDR2 YSLEER. The ends were cut back, 0 bases at V and 1 base at J, with 10 bases in the middle. The CDR3 region is CASSQDGGGSYNEQFF. CDR3 nucleotide sequence: TGCGCCAGCAGCCAAGATGGAGGCGGATCCTACAATGAGCAGTTCTTC.

The chain couples TRBV5-1 to TRBJ1-6; D is unresolved. The CDR3 is 14 residues long. The germline CDR1 and CDR2 sequences are SGHRS and YFSETQ. Trimming took 2 bases from V and 8 from J, leaving 11 bases between them. This chain's CDR3 is CASSFQPPDSPLHF. The CDR3 coding sequence is TGCGCCAGCAGCTTCCAACCCCCGGATTCACCCCTCCACTTT.

V gene TRBV6-1 combines with J gene TRBJ1-4, with 9 positions matching TRBD1. This CDR3 comprises 15 residues. Per the germline V gene, CDR1 is MNHNS and CDR2 is SASEGT. The junction had 9 bases not matched to a gene; V was cut back by 2 bases and J by 11 bases. The CDR3 spells CASSEIGTGREKLFF. CDR3 bases: TGTGCCAGCAGTGAAATTGGGACAGGGCGGGAGAAACTGTTTTTT.

CDR3: CASSYGQAGAGELFF. CDR3 in DNA: TGTGCCAGCAGTTACGGTCAAGCGGGAGCGGGGGAGCTGTTTTTT. This chain links TRBV6-5 with TRBJ2-2, with 8 bases fitting TRBD2. CDR3 length: 15 residues. Looked up from germline, CDR1 is MNHEY and CDR2 is SVGAGI. V gave up 2 bases and J gave up 8 bases; unmatched junction bases: 7.

The chain joins TRBV19 to TRBJ2-7; TRBD1 agrees at 9 bases. The J segment lost 2 bases and the V segment lost 6 bases, leaving 2 bases of the junction unmatched. From germline, CDR1 is LNHDA and CDR2 SQIVND (reference sequence). There are 13 residues in the CDR3. The CDR3 loop is CASRDRGTYEQYF. Written as DNA, the CDR3 is TGTGCCAGTAGGGACAGGGGAACCTACGAGCAGTACTTC.

V usage is TRBV6-5 and J usage is TRBJ1-1; D uncertain. Trimming removed 7 bases from V and 6 bases from J, with 9 bases in between. Germline CDR1 is MNHEY and CDR2 is SVGAGI. There are 11 residues in the CDR3. CDR3 in DNA: TGTGCCAGCACCGCCCAGGCTGAAGCTTTCTTT. Translation gives CASTAQAEAFF.

V and J are TRBV6-5 and TRBJ2-7, with 8 positions matching TRBD1. Germline assignment: CDR1 MNHEY and CDR2 SVGAGI. The CDR3 covers 15 residues. Germline trimming cut 5 bases from V and 0 bases from J; bases unmatched to any gene: 6. The CDR3 reads CASSPGTGYSYEQYF. CDR3 sequence (DNA): TGTGCCAGCAGTCCTGGGACAGGCTACTCCTACGAGCAGTACTTC.

The chain couples TRBV7-6 to TRBJ1-4; 9 bases align to TRBD1. J lost 8 bases, V lost 2 bases, and 12 bases had no gene match. The V gene's germline CDR1 is SGHVS and CDR2 FNYEAQ. The CDR3 consists of 17 residues. The CDR3 region is CASSLSVSGQGYEKLFF. DNA of the CDR3: TGTGCCAGCAGCTTATCAGTGTCGGGACAGGGCTACGAAAAACTGTTTTTT.

As to this clone: The identical CDR3 is also encoded by other nucleotide sequences in the sample. The rearrangement links TRBV9 to TRBJ2-7; TRBD2 aligns across 7 bases. This CDR3 contains 12 residues. Germline V gene data show CDR1 as SGDLS and CDR2 as YYNGEE. Trimming took 5 bases from V and 6 from J; bases not matched to a gene: 5. The CDR3, as DNA: TGTGCCAGCAGTTTTCCGGGGGGCGAGCAGTACTTC. Protein sequence: CASSFPGGEQYF.

The chain recombines TRBV21-1 with TRBJ2-1; TRBD1, the D gene given by the table, was not confirmed from the DNA. TRBV21-1 is described as a pseudogene. The CDR3 has 10 residues. The CDR3 loop reads CARTSNEQFF. DNA of the CDR3: TGTGCCAGAACCAGCAATGAGCAGTTCTTC.

The chain has TRBV7-2 and TRBJ2-7; 8 bases map to TRBD1. CDR1 and CDR2 (germline): SGHTA, FQGNSA. With 4 bases clipped from V and 7 bases from J, the junction kept 15 bases outside the gene matches. This CDR3 region has 16 residues. The CDR3 nucleotides read TGTGCCAGCAGCTCGTCGCGATCGGACAGGGTGGGAGAGCAGTACTTC. This translates into CASSSSRSDRVGEQYF.

The CDR3 reads CASRAGTRGPQHF. DNA for the CDR3: TGTGCCAGCAGGGCCGGGACAAGAGGCCCCCAGCATTTT. The chain links TRBV2 to TRBJ1-5; perhaps TRBD1 as D (6 bases). The CDR3 has 13 amino acids. V lost 6 bases to trimming and J lost 10 bases, with 16 bases between them. Germline values: CDR1 SNHLY, CDR2 FYNNEI.